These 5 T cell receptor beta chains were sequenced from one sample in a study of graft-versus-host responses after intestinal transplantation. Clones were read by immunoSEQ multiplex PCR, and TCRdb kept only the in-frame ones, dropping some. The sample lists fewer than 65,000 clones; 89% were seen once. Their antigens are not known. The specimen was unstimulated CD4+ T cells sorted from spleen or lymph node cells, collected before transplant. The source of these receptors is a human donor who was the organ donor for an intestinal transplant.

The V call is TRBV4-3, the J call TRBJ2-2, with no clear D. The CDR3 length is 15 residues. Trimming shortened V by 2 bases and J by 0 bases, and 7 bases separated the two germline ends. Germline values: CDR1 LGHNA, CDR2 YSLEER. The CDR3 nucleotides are TGCGCCAGCAGCCAAATGGCCGCGAACACCGGGGAGCTGTTTTTT. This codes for CASSQMAANTGELFF.

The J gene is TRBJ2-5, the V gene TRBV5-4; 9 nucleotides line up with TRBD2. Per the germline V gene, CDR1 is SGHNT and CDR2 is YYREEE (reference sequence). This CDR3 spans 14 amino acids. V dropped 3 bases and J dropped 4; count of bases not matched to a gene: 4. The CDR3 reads CASSSKREAETQYF. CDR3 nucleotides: TGTGCCAGCAGCTCCAAGCGGGAGGCAGAGACCCAGTACTTC.

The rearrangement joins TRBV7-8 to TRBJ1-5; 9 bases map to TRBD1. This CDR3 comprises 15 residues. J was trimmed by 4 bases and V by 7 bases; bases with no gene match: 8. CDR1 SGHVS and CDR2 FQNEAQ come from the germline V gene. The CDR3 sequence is CASIPDRGLNQPQHF. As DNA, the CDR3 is TGTGCCAGCATCCCGGACAGGGGCTTGAATCAGCCCCAGCATTTT.

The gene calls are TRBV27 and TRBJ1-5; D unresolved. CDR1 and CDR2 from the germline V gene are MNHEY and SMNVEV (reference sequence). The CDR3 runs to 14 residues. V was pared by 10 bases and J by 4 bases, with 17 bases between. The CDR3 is CATSLEPQNQPQHF. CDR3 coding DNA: TGTGCCACCTCCCTGGAGCCGCAGAATCAGCCCCAGCATTTT.

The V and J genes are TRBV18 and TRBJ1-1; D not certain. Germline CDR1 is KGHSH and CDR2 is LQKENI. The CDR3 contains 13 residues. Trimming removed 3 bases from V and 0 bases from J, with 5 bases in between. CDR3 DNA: TGTGCCAGCTCACCCACGGTGAACACTGAAGCTTTCTTT. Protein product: CASSPTVNTEAFF.